This paragraph covers one T cell receptor (beta chain) sequence. Its antigen is not identified. This sample stems from a study of T cell repertoires in cytomegalovirus infection. TCRdb fed the reads into MiXCR, producing one record per CDR3 protein. This table has approximately 730,000 distinct CDR3 sequences, 29% appearing once. Material: cultured CD8+ T cells from PBMCs, obtained from culture after CMV antigen stimulation. The receptor was isolated from a human donor in good health (CMV status not recorded). Some clones in this sample may be carry-over from other donors' samples.

Here the CDR3 DNA reads TGCGCCAGCTTACCTCGACAGAACCTAAAAACTAATGAAAAACTGTTTTTT. Its translation is CASLPRQNLKTNEKLFF. V usage is TRBV10-2 and J usage is TRBJ1-4; tentative D call: TRBD1 (5 bases). Germline loops: CDR1 WSHSY, CDR2 SAAADI. V was cut by 8 bases and J by 1 base, with 20 bases left in between. This CDR3 spans 17 amino acids.